Listed here is a single TCR beta chain. The entry originates in a study of T-cell memory formation after mild COVID-19. V shed 3 bases, J shed 1 base, and the junction held 5 bases outside the gene matches. Germline V CDR1 and CDR2: ENHRY, SYGVKD. This CDR3 is built from 15 residues. The 5'RACE method, run with constant-segment primers, produced TCR alpha and TCR beta cDNA libraries (carrying sample barcodes and UMIs). TCRdb re-called the 5' RACE reads with MiXCR, one entry per CDR3 protein. The sample lists about 290,000 distinct CDR3 sequences; approximately 19% were seen once. Sequenced: PBMCs or a T cell subset sorted from them (not recorded which). This chain links TRBV10-3 with TRBJ2-7, with 8 positions matching TRBD2. The sequence was collected from a young man who had mild COVID-19 (a few samples of this study predate the infection). Cell type and time point are not known. DNA for the CDR3: TGTGCCATCAGTGACCGGGGGGGCCGATCCTACGAGCAGTACTTC. The encoded protein is CAISDRGGRSYEQYF.